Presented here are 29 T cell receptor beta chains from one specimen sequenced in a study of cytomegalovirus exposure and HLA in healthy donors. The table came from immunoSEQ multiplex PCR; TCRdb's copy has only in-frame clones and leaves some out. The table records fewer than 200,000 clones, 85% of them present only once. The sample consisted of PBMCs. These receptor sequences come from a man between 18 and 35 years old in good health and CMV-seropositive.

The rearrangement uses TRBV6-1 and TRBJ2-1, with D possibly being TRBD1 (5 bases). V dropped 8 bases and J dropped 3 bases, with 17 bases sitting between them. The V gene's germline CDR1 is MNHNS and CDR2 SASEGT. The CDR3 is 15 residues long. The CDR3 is CASGPGLGFYNEQFF. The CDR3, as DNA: TGTGCCAGCGGCCCAGGGCTAGGATTCTACAATGAGCAGTTCTTC.

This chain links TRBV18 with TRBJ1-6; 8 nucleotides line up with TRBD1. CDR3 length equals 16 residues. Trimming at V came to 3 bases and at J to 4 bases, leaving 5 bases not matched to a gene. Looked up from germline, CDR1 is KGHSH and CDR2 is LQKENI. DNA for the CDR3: TGTGCCAGCTCACCGACAGGGGTACCTTATAATTCACCCCTCCACTTT. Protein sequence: CASSPTGVPYNSPLHF.

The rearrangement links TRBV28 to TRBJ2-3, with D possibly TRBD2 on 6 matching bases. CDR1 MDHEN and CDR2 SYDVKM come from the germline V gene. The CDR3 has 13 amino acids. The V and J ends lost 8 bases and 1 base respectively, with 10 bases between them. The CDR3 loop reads CASVRGGTDTQYF. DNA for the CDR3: TGTGCCAGCGTGCGGGGAGGCACAGATACGCAGTATTTT.

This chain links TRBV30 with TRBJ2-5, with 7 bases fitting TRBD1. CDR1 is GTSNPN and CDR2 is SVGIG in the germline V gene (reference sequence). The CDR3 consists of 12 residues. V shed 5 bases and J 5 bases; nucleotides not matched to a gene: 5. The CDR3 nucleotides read TGTGCCTGGGGGGGACAGTCGGAGACCCAGTACTTC. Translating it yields CAWGGQSETQYF.

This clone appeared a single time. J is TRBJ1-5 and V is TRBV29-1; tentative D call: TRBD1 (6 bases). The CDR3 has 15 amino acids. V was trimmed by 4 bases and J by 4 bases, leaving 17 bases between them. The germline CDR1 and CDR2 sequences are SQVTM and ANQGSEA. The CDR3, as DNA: TGCAGCGTTGGCGAGCCGGGACAAGGAAATCAGCCCCAGCATTTT. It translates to CSVGEPGQGNQPQHF. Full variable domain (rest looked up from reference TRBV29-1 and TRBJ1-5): SAVISQKPSRDICQRGTSLTIQCQVDSQVTMMFWYRQQPGQSLTLIATANQGSEATYESGFVIDKFPISRPNLTFSTLTVSNMSPEDSSIYLCSVGEPGQGNQPQHFGDGTRLSIL.

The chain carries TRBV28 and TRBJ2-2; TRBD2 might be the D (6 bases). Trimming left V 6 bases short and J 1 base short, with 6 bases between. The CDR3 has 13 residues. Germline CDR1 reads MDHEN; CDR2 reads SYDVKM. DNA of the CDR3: TGTGCCAGCAGCGGGGGGAACACCGGGGAGCTGTTTTTT. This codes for CASSGGNTGELFF.

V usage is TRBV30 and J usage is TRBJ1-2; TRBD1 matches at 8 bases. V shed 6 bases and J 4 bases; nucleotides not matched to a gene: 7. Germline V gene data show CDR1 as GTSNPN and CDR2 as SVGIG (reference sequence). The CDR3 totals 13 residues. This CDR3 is CACRTGPSYGYTF. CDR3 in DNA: TGTGCCTGTAGGACAGGGCCCTCCTATGGCTACACCTTC.

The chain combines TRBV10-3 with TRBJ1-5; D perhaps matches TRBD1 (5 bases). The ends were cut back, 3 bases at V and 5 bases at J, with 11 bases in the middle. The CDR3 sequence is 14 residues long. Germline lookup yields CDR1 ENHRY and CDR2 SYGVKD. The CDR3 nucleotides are TGTGCCATCAGTGAACAGGTCGGCGATCAGCCCCAGCATTTT. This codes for CAISEQVGDQPQHF.

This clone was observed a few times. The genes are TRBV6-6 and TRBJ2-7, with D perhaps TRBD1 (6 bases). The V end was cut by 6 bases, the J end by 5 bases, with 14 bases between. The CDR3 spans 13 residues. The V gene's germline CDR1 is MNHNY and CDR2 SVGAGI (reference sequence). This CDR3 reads CASRPGTSDEQYF. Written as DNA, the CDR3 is TGTGCCAGCAGACCCGGGACATCAGACGAGCAGTACTTC.

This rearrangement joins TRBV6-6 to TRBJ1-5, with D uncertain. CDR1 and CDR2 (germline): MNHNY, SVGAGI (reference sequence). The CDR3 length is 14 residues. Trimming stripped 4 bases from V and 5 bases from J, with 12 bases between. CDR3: CASSFEGAHQPQHF. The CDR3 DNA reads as TGTGCCAGCAGTTTTGAGGGTGCCCATCAGCCCCAGCATTTT.

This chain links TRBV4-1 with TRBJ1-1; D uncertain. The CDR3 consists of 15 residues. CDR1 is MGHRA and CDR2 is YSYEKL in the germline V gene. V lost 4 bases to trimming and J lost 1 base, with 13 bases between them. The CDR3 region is CASSPYTRGNTEAFF. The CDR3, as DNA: TGCGCCAGCAGCCCGTACACGAGAGGGAACACTGAAGCTTTCTTT.

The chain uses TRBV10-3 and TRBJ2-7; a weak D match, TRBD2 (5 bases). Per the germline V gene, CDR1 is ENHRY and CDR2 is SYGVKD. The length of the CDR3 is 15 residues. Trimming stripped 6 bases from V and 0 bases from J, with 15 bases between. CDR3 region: CAISAFSASSYEQYF. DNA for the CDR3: TGTGCCATCAGCGCCTTTAGCGCAAGCTCCTACGAGCAGTACTTC.

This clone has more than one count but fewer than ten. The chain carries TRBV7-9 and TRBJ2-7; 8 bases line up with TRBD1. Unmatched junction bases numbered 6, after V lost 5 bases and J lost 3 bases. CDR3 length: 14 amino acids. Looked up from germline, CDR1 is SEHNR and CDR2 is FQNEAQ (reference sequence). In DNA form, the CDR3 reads TGTGCCAGCAGCCTGACAGGGGACAGCTACGAGCAGTACTTC. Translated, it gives CASSLTGDSYEQYF.

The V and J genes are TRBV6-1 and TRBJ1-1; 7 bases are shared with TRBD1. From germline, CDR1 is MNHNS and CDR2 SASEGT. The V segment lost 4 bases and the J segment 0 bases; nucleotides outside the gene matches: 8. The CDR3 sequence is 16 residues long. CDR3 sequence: CASSVDRARMNTEAFF. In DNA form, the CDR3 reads TGTGCCAGCAGTGTAGACAGGGCCCGCATGAACACTGAAGCTTTCTTT.

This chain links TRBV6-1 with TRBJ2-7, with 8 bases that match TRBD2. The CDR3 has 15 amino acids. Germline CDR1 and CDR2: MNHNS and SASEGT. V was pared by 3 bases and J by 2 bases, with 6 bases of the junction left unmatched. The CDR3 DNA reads TGTGCCAGCAGTGATGGTCGGGGGGGCCCCTACGAGCAGTACTTC. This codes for CASSDGRGGPYEQYF.

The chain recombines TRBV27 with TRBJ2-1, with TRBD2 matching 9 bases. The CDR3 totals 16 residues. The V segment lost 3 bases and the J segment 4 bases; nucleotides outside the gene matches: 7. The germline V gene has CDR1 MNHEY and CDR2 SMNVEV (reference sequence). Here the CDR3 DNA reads TGTGCCAGCAGTTTGGGGGCTAGCGGGACATACAATGAGCAGTTCTTC. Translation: CASSLGASGTYNEQFF.

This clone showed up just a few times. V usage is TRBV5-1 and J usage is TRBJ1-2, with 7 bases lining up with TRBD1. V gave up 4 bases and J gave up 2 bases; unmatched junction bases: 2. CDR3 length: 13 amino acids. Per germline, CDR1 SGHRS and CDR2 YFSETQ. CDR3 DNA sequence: TGCGCCAGCAGCGCGGGACAGAACTATGGCTACACCTTC. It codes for CASSAGQNYGYTF.

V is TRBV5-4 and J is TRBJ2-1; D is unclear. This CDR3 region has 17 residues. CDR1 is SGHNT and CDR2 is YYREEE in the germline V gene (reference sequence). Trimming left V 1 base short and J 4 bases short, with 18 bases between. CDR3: CASSLNSLSLQYNEQFF. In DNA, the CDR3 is TGTGCCAGCAGCTTGAACAGTCTGAGCCTACAATACAATGAGCAGTTCTTC.

The chain's CDR3 is CASSFWSDREQYF. CDR3 nucleotide sequence: TGTGCCAGCAGTTTTTGGAGTGACAGGGAGCAGTACTTC. The chain uses TRBV28 and TRBJ2-7, with D tentatively TRBD1 (6 bases). Trimming shortened V by 3 bases and J by 7 bases, and 13 bases separated the two germline ends. Germline assignment: CDR1 MDHEN and CDR2 SYDVKM. The CDR3 spans 13 residues.

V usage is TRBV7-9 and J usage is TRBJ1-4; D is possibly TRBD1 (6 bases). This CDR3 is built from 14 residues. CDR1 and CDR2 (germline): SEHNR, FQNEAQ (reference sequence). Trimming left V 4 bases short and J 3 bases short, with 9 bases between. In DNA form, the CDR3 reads TGTGCCAGCAGCTCACAGGGCCCTAATGAAAAACTGTTTTTT. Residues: CASSSQGPNEKLFF.

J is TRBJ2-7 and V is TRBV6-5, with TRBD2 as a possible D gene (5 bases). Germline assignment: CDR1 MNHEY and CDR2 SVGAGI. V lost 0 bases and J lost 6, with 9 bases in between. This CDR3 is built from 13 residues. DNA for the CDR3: TGTGCCAGCAGTTACTCCACTAGACGCGAGCAGTACTTC. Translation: CASSYSTRREQYF.

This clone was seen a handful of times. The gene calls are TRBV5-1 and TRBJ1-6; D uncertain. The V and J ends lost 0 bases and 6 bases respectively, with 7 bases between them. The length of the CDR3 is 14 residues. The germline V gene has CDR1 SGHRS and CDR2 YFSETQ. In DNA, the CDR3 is TGCGCCAGCAGCTTGGCAGGAGGTAATTCACCCCTCCACTTT. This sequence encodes CASSLAGGNSPLHF.

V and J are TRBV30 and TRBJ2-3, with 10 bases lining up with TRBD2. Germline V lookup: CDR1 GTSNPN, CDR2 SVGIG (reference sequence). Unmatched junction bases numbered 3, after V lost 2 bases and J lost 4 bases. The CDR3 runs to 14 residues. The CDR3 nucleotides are TGTGCCTGGAGTATAAGCGGGGGGGCAGATACGCAGTATTTT. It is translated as CAWSISGGADTQYF.

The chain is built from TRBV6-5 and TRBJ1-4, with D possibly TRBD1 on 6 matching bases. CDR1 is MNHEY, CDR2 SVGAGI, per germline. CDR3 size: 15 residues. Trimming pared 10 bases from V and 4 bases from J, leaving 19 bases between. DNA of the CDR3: TGTGCCACCCGATACAGGGCGGCGGATAATGAAAAACTGTTTTTT. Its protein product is CATRYRAADNEKLFF.

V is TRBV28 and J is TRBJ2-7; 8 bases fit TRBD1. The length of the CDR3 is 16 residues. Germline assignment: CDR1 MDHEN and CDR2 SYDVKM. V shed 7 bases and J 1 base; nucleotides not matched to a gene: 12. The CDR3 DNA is TGTGCCAGCACCAGTGGGGGACAGGTGATTTCCTACGAGCAGTACTTC. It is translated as CASTSGGQVISYEQYF.

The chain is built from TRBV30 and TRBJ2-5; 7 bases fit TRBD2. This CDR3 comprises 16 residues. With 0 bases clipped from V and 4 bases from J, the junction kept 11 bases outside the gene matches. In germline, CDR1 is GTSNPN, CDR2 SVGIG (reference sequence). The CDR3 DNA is TGTGCCTGGAGTGTAGGGTGGGACTATGGGGGAGAGACCCAGTACTTC. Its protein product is CAWSVGWDYGGETQYF. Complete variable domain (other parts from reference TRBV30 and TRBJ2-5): SQTIHQWPATLVQPVGSPLSLECTVEGTSNPNLYWYRQAAGRGLQLLFYSVGIGQISSEVPQNLSASRPQDRQFILSSKKLLLSDSGFYLCAWSVGWDYGGETQYFGPGTRLLVL.

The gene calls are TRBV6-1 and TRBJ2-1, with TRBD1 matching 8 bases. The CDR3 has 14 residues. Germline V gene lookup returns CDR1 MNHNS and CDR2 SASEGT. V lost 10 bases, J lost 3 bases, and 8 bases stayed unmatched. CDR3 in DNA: TGTGCCACTATCCGGGACAGGCTCTACAATGAGCAGTTCTTC. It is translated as CATIRDRLYNEQFF.

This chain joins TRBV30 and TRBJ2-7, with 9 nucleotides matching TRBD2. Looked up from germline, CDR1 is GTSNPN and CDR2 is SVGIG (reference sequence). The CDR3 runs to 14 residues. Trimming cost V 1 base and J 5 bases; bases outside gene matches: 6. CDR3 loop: CAWSAIAGGNEQYF. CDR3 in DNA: TGTGCCTGGAGTGCTATCGCGGGGGGGAACGAGCAGTACTTC.

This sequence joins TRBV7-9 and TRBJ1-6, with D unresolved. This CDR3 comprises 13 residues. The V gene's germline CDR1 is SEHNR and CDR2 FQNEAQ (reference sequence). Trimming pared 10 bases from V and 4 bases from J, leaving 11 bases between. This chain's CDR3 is CAITGVYNSPLHF. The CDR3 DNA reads TGTGCCATAACCGGGGTATATAATTCACCCCTCCACTTT.